The 22 T cell receptor beta chains presented below share a single source sample, sequenced in a study of T cell responses to AZD1222 COVID-19 vaccine. The assay was immunoSEQ multiplex PCR, and TCRdb's table has in-frame clones only and misses some. The data show about 270,000 clones, with around 93% seen just once and 0.5% to 0.7% held by the top ten. Sample: peripheral blood, taken 28 days after the second AZD1222 dose. The receptors were gathered from an adult who received the AZD1222 COVID-19 vaccine.

This clone was recorded a few times. This sequence joins TRBV7-8 and TRBJ2-1, with D possibly being TRBD2 (6 bases). Looked up from germline, CDR1 is SGHVS and CDR2 is FQNEAQ. The CDR3 is 17 amino acids. Trimming removed 4 bases at V and 5 bases at J, with 21 bases between. CDR3 nucleotide sequence: TGTGCCAGCAGCTCAATCCCGGGACTCCACCCCGACAATGAGCAGTTCTTC. This gives the protein CASSSIPGLHPDNEQFF.

This clone was seen once. V usage is TRBV11-2 and J usage is TRBJ2-1; 8 nucleotides align to TRBD2. V gave up 5 bases and J gave up 12 bases; unmatched junction bases: 9. Germline loops: CDR1 SGHAT, CDR2 FQNNGV. This CDR3 has 13 residues. The CDR3 bases are TGTGCCAGCAGCCTCGGGGGGGGGCACCGGCAGTTCTTC. Translating it yields CASSLGGGHRQFF.

This clone was seen once. The chain carries TRBV6-2 or TRBV6-3 and TRBJ2-7, with TRBD1 as a possible D gene (5 bases). V shed 5 bases and J shed 2 bases, with 7 bases lying between them. Germline CDR1 and CDR2: MNHEY and SVGEGT. The CDR3 length is 12 residues. In DNA, the CDR3 is TGTGCCAGCAGTCCAGGGCCCTACGAGCAGTACTTC. Its translation is CASSPGPYEQYF.

This chain links TRBV2 with TRBJ2-2; 8 bases are a match to TRBD2. The CDR3 covers 16 residues. The V segment lost 7 bases and the J segment 0 bases; nucleotides outside the gene matches: 7. The germline CDR1 and CDR2 sequences are SNHLY and FYNNEI. CDR3 protein: CASTRTSLANTGELFF. CDR3 bases: TGTGCCAGCACCAGGACTAGCCTCGCGAACACCGGGGAGCTGTTTTTT.

The chain couples TRBV6-2 or TRBV6-3 to TRBJ2-1; no clear D. The CDR3 totals 12 residues. Germline V gene data show CDR1 as MNHEY and CDR2 as SVGEGT. V lost 5 bases and J 9 bases, leaving 11 bases between the germline ends. The DNA of the CDR3 is TGTGCCAGCAGTCCGAGGTCGGGTGAGCAGTTCTTC. This encodes CASSPRSGEQFF.

This chain connects TRBV11-3 to TRBJ2-7, with D unclear. The CDR3 has 12 residues. The germline CDR1 and CDR2 sequences are SGHNT and YENEEA. Trimming took 4 bases from V and 0 from J, leaving 4 bases between them. CDR3 amino acids: CASSSDSYEQYF. The CDR3 DNA reads TGTGCCAGCAGCTCCGACTCCTACGAGCAGTACTTC.

The chain combines TRBV28 with TRBJ2-7; possibly TRBD1 or TRBD2 for D (5 bases each). Germline V gene sequence: CDR1 MDHEN, CDR2 SYDVKM. The CDR3 runs 14 residues. Trimming cost V 6 bases and J 2 bases, with 14 bases left between them. CDR3 protein: CASRWGPNPYEQYF. The CDR3 region has the DNA TGTGCCAGCAGATGGGGACCGAATCCCTACGAGCAGTACTTC.

V and J are TRBV2 and TRBJ1-6; a weak D match, TRBD1 (5 bases). The CDR3 is 13 amino acids. Germline CDR1 and CDR2: SNHLY and FYNNEI. With 6 bases removed from V and 2 bases from J, the gap between germline ends came to 5 bases. CDR3 nucleotides: TGTGCCAGCAGGGGGCCCTATAATTCACCCCTCCACTTT. Its translation is CASRGPYNSPLHF.

The genes are TRBV9 and TRBJ2-7; D is perhaps TRBD1 (6 bases). Germline loops: CDR1 SGDLS, CDR2 YYNGEE. This CDR3 has 14 residues. The V and J ends lost 7 bases and 7 bases respectively, with 21 bases between them. The CDR3: CASSRDTPSGEQYF. The DNA for the CDR3 is TGTGCCAGCTCCCGGGACACTCCTTCTGGGGAGCAGTACTTC.

The chain combines TRBV9 with TRBJ1-2; tentatively, D is TRBD1 (5 bases). The CDR3 is 13 amino acids. Germline V lookup: CDR1 SGDLS, CDR2 YYNGEE. V gave up 4 bases and J gave up 4 bases, with 11 bases separating them. CDR3 in DNA: TGTGCCAGCAGCCACCTGCAGGGCTATGGCTACACCTTC. Residues: CASSHLQGYGYTF.

CDR3 sequence: CASSHAGGAYGYTF. The CDR3 nucleotides read TGTGCCAGCAGTCACGCAGGGGGCGCTTATGGCTACACCTTC. The rearrangement links TRBV6-2 or TRBV6-3 to TRBJ1-2; TRBD1 agrees at 8 bases. From germline, CDR1 is MNHEY and CDR2 SVGEGT. The CDR3 loop spans 14 amino acids. V gave up 5 bases and J gave up 5 bases; unmatched junction bases: 7.

The count of this clone is one. The chain links TRBV27 to TRBJ1-6; D uncertain. With 5 bases removed from V and 9 bases from J, the gap between germline ends came to 14 bases. Germline-derived CDR1 and CDR2 are MNHEY and SMNVEV (reference sequence). This CDR3 has 14 residues. CDR3 residues: CASSTGVLGSPLHF. As DNA, the CDR3 is TGTGCCAGCAGTACGGGAGTACTAGGTTCACCCCTCCACTTT.

J is TRBJ2-5 and V is TRBV6-5; TRBD1 matches at 8 bases. From germline, CDR1 is MNHEY and CDR2 SVGAGI. The CDR3 extends over 15 amino acids. V gave up 6 bases and J gave up 5 bases; unmatched junction bases: 11. The CDR3 DNA is TGTGCCAGCAGCCATATCCCAGGGGGCAGGGAGACCCAGTACTTC. It translates to CASSHIPGGRETQYF.

This chain connects TRBV27 to TRBJ1-5; TRBD1 matches 12 bases. Germline assignment: CDR1 MNHEY and CDR2 SMNVEV (reference sequence). This CDR3 has 14 amino acids. The V segment lost 5 bases and the J segment 7 bases; nucleotides outside the gene matches: 3. In DNA form, the CDR3 reads TGTGCCAGCAGTGGGACAGGGGGCAGCCAGCCCCAGCATTTT. Its translation is CASSGTGGSQPQHF.

The V gene is TRBV19, the J gene TRBJ2-7, with a weak D call TRBD1 (6 bases). Germline V gene sequence: CDR1 LNHDA, CDR2 SQIVND (reference sequence). The V end was cut by 9 bases, the J end by 2 bases, with 11 bases between. CDR3 length: 12 amino acids. The CDR3 DNA is TGTGCCAGGAGGGGGTATGCCTACGAGCAGTACTTC. Translated: CARRGYAYEQYF.

This chain connects TRBV5-4 to TRBJ1-1; D not certain. The CDR3 has 14 residues. Trimming removed 3 bases at V and 4 bases at J, with 13 bases between. Germline CDR1 is SGHNT and CDR2 is YYREEE (reference sequence). CDR3 sequence (DNA): TGTGCCAGCAGCTCGAATAGTCGCGGCACTGAAGCTTTCTTT. It yields the protein CASSSNSRGTEAFF.

This chain links TRBV7-8 with TRBJ2-7; D may be TRBD2 (5 bases). The CDR3 has 14 residues. V lost 8 bases and J lost 3, with 17 bases in between. Germline CDR1 SGHVS, CDR2 FQNEAQ. The CDR3 sequence: CASGPRRQIYEQYF. In DNA, the CDR3 is TGTGCCAGCGGCCCTAGGAGGCAGATCTACGAGCAGTACTTC.

This rearrangement joins TRBV5-4 to TRBJ2-7; D perhaps matches TRBD2 (5 bases). The length of the CDR3 is 14 residues. V was cut by 0 bases and J by 2 bases, with 9 bases left in between. Germline-derived CDR1 and CDR2 are SGHNT and YYREEE (reference sequence). The CDR3 bases are TGTGCCAGCAGCTTGGAGCCGGGAACCTACGAGCAGTACTTC. Amino acids: CASSLEPGTYEQYF.

The rearrangement uses TRBV5-1 and TRBJ2-3; TRBD2 aligns across 11 bases. This CDR3 has 17 residues. Germline V lookup: CDR1 SGHRS, CDR2 YFSETQ. The trim removed 0 bases at V and 2 bases at J, leaving 5 bases unmatched. DNA of the CDR3: TGCGCCAGCAGCTTGGCCGTTAGCGGGGGGGTCACAGATACGCAGTATTTT. This gives the protein CASSLAVSGGVTDTQYF.

J is TRBJ2-7 and V is TRBV27, with D maybe TRBD1 (6 bases). From germline, CDR1 is MNHEY and CDR2 SMNVEV (reference sequence). This CDR3 is built from 14 residues. V was pared by 5 bases and J by 6 bases, with 17 bases between. CDR3 sequence: CASSPSLTGFEQYF. DNA of the CDR3: TGTGCCAGCAGTCCCTCCCTGACAGGTTTCGAGCAGTACTTC.

The chain employs TRBV11-2 and TRBJ2-7; TRBD1 is a possible D gene (6 bases). The germline V gene has CDR1 SGHAT and CDR2 FQNNGV. The CDR3 runs to 14 residues. Trimming removed 3 bases at V and 0 bases at J, with 9 bases between. Here the CDR3 reads CASSFQGSSYEQYF. In DNA form, the CDR3 reads TGTGCCAGCAGCTTCCAGGGGAGCTCCTACGAGCAGTACTTC.

This chain joins TRBV6-5 and TRBJ2-1; 7 bases align to TRBD2. V lost 0 bases and J lost 13; bases outside the gene matches: 15. This CDR3 has 16 residues. CDR1 and CDR2 from the germline V gene are MNHEY and SVGAGI. The chain's CDR3 is CASSYSGRPNRIFQFF. The CDR3 DNA reads as TGTGCCAGCAGTTACTCCGGGAGGCCTAACCGTATATTCCAGTTCTTC.